This entry is about one T cell receptor (beta chain). The specificity of this receptor is unknown. No much larger clone exists at a distance of one base, and base qualities are not known. This entry belongs to a study of shared clonotypes between healthy human individuals (dated by TCRdb to the early 2020s). For context, the study as a whole: Three men and a couple of women, aged 18 to 49 years, made up the cohort. Per donor, three plates each were used for CD4 naive and CD4 memory, two for CD8 naive, and one for CD8 memory. Blood TCR repertoires of roughly five healthy adults were deeply sequenced to estimate repertoire size and the extent of clonotype sharing between individuals. To increase sequencing depth and limit assay-specific biases, TCR repertoire library preparation and sequencing were carried out by different laboratories using diverse techniques. Leukapheresis yielded between about 0.9 and 8.9 billion PBMCs per donor.

Healthy HIV-negative adults with no recently reported acute infections or vaccinations were included as donors. Every donor was a Caucasian adult living in Nashville, Tennessee, USA. CD4+ T cells were enriched by magnetic negative selection, after which naive cells were positively selected on CD45RA and the negative fraction was taken as the memory subset. Blood was obtained by leukapheresis, after which PBMCs were separated by Ficoll-Histopaque density gradient centrifugation and cryopreserved in liquid nitrogen vapor phase. Purity and quantity of every magnetically sorted T cell population were checked by analytical flow cytometry. Each sorted fraction had its genomic DNA isolated and then quantified by UV absorbance on a Nanodrop 2000c. Looking up the germline V gene (reference sequence) yields CDR1 SGHNT and CDR2 YYREEE. The germline ends are 8 bases apart after V is trimmed by 2 bases and J by 1 base. Including cysteine and phenylalanine, the CDR3 has 14 amino acids. Only the CDR3 DNA is retained, 42 bases long and in frame from the first base.

General conclusions and limits of the study: Pairwise subsampling indicated that sequencing depth was expected to affect the degree of clonotype sharing among donors. Higher generation probabilities were observed for clonotypes shared by all four sorted-subset donors than for non-shared clonotypes. Incomplete sequencing was indicated by rarefaction of sorted-subset datasets, despite the large sequencing depth. Sharing across several donors was observed for approximately 5% of naive CD4, over 3% of naive CD8, 2% to 2.5% of memory CD4, and about 0.4% of memory CD8 clonotypes. Because the study included a small number of donors, the genetic and exposure-history diversity represented was limited. Naive subsets generally had larger estimated clonotype richness than memory subsets did. Sampling was limited to blood, and TCR repertoires in tissue likely differ from TCR repertoires in blood.

TCR CDR3 regions were amplified from genomic DNA by multiplex PCR using the deep immunoSEQ assay. For each cell subset, the extracted genomic DNA was distributed evenly across all wells of several immunoSEQ 96-well plates, and each plate served as one replicate. For sorted subsets, each replicate PCR was loaded with about 200 ng genomic DNA, equivalent to about 33,000 T cell genomes. The purified libraries were quantified using a Qubit 3.0 fluorometer, sized with a Bioanalyzer 2100, and then quantified again using the KAPA Library Quantification kit. Every immunoSEQ 96-well plate was sequenced on a dedicated single-read 150-cycle Illumina NextSeq 550 flow cell. In the authors' own workflow: The immunoSEQ output contained only junctional sequences without quality scores, so filtering could not match that applied to full-length reads. To assign V/J genes and CDR3, sequences were annotated using PyIR, a Python wrapper for IgBLAST v1.9, with IMGT germline references. Reads were filtered out if the reads had weak V/J assignments (E-value above 1e-6), no CDR3, stop codons, out-of-frame junctions, or ambiguous translated residues. A V3J clonotype was defined by an identical inferred V gene, J gene, and CDR3 amino acid sequence. Percentage overlap between repertoires was computed as shared unique clonotypes divided by the size of the smaller repertoire. RTK rarefaction, the Chao1 estimator, and Recon v2.1 estimates of unobserved clonotypes were used to assess repertoire richness. OLGA was used to compute generation probabilities for all TCRbeta clonotypes that the gDNA method yielded from four donors. TCRdb retrieved this table from immuneACCESS and kept in-frame rearrangements only. Not all clones are present; in checked studies, unresolved V genes account for under half, and no reason is known for the remainder. V and J calls and clone size are copied from that table; D and trimming were computed from the DNA. Within this sample are approximately 1.5 million clones, with nearly 99% of them counted one time only. 0.4% to 0.55% of the sample is held by the ten biggest clonotypes.

The specimen was naive CD4+ T cells sorted from blood. The cell subset or site label for this specimen denotes: CD45RA+ positively selected. Recombination linked TRBV5-4 to TRBJ2-3; too little of a D gene remains to name it. This TCR came from a man younger than 40 in good health. The CDR3 reads CASSLAWGTDTQYF. DNA sequence: TGTGCCAGCAGCTTAGCGTGGGGCACAGATACGCAGTATTTT.